One sample yielded the 8 T cell receptor beta chains listed below, sequenced in a study of cytomegalovirus exposure and HLA in healthy donors. The PCR used 60 Vbeta and 13 Jbeta primers. Only in-frame clones appear in the TCRdb table, and some are missing; sequencing was by immunoSEQ multiplex PCR. The sample holds 60,000 to 90,000 clones, roughly 67% seen once. Sequences were obtained from PBMCs. These receptors all come from a man aged 35-49 years in good health and CMV-seropositive.

As for this clone: Other DNA sequences in this sample translate to the same CDR3. The chain links TRBV10-3 to TRBJ2-7; 12 nucleotides agree with TRBD2. CDR3 length equals 14 residues. Germline CDR1 is ENHRY and CDR2 is SYGVKD. Trimming cost V 0 bases and J 7 bases; bases outside gene matches: 1. This CDR3 reads CAISESGLAGEQYF. For the CDR3, the DNA is TGTGCCATCAGTGAGTCCGGACTAGCGGGAGAGCAGTACTTC.

This clone was counted once. The chain combines TRBV27 with TRBJ2-7; D is perhaps TRBD1 (6 bases). This CDR3 comprises 13 residues. V dropped 5 bases and J dropped 3 bases, with 11 bases sitting between them. CDR1 is MNHEY and CDR2 is SMNVEV in the germline V gene (reference sequence). The CDR3 DNA is TGTGCCAGCAGTCCGGGACAAAACTACGAGCAGTACTTC. It yields the protein CASSPGQNYEQYF.

This clone was observed a handful of times. The chain combines TRBV5-6 with TRBJ1-2; D not resolved. Per the germline V gene, CDR1 is SGHDT and CDR2 is YYEEEE. The CDR3 consists of 15 residues. V was cut by 4 bases and J by 2 bases, with 15 bases left in between. CDR3: CASSPLGRENYGYTF. The CDR3 nucleotides read TGTGCCAGCAGCCCACTAGGTAGGGAGAACTATGGCTACACCTTC.

The V gene is TRBV10-1, the J gene TRBJ1-5, with a weak D call TRBD1 (6 bases). Germline CDR1 is WNHNN and CDR2 is SYGVQD (reference sequence). CDR3 length: 17 residues. The V and J ends lost 6 bases and 0 bases respectively, with 18 bases between them. The CDR3 protein is CASRPPGHDYSNQPQHF. For the CDR3, the DNA is TGCGCCAGCAGACCCCCGGGACACGATTATAGCAATCAGCCCCAGCATTTT.

This clone was seen more than once but under ten times. This chain uses TRBV2 with TRBJ2-5; 9 nucleotides agree with TRBD1. The germline CDR1 and CDR2 sequences are SNHLY and FYNNEI. The J segment lost 5 bases and the V segment lost 7 bases, leaving 8 bases of the junction unmatched. The CDR3 sequence is 14 residues long. As DNA, the CDR3 is TGTGCCAGCATAGCTACAGGGGGCTTCGAGACCCAGTACTTC. Protein product: CASIATGGFETQYF.

This clone has a handful of counts. This chain connects TRBV5-1 to TRBJ2-5, with TRBD2 identical over 7 bases. Germline assignment: CDR1 SGHRS and CDR2 YFSETQ. Trimming cost V 4 bases and J 5 bases; bases outside gene matches: 11. The CDR3 totals 15 residues. For the CDR3, the DNA is TGCGCCAGCAGCGGGAGGGGACTAAAGGGGGAGACCCAGTACTTC. Its protein is CASSGRGLKGETQYF.

The chain uses TRBV18 and TRBJ2-7, with 9 positions matching TRBD1. The CDR3 consists of 15 residues. Germline V CDR1 and CDR2: KGHSH, LQKENI. Losses at the gene ends were 3 bases for V and 0 bases for J; bases not matched to a gene: 3. The CDR3 sequence is CASSPGTGSSYEQYF. In DNA form, the CDR3 reads TGTGCCAGCTCACCCGGGACAGGGAGCTCCTACGAGCAGTACTTC.

The chain has TRBV5-6 and TRBJ2-7; D unclear. Trimming removed 1 base from V and 4 bases from J, with 6 bases in between. The CDR3 has 12 residues. Germline loops: CDR1 SGHDT, CDR2 YYEEEE. DNA for the CDR3: TGTGCCAGCAGCTTGACTCCTTACGAGCAGTACTTC. Protein product: CASSLTPYEQYF.